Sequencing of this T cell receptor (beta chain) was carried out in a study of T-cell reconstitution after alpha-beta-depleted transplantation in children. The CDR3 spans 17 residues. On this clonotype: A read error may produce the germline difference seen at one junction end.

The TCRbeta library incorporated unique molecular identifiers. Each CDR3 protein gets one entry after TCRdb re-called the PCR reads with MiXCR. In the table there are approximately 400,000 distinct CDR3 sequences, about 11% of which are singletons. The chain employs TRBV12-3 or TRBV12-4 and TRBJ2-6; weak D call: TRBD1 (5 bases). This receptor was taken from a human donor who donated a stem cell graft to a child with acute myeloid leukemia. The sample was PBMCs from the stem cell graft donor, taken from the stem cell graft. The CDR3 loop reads CASSHPGVSSGANVLTF. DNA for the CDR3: TGTGCCAGCAGTCATCCAGGAGTATCCTCTGGGGCGAACGTCCTGACTTTC.